This TCR beta chain appears in the sequencing data of a study of Ad26.COV2.S vaccination and SARS-CoV-2 variants. This CDR3 region has 15 residues. In germline, CDR1 is SGHAT, CDR2 FQNNGV. The V and J ends lost 3 bases and 0 bases respectively, with 8 bases between them. Data came from immunoSEQ multiplex PCR; TCRdb stores just in-frame clones and leaves some out. The repertoire holds more than 400,000 clones, about nine tenths seen once, with about 1.7% in the top ten. Treatment described: 15 to 20 received Ad26.COV2.S at low or high dose, single or two shots; 5 received placebo; per-sample allocation not given. Following the first vaccine or placebo injection, samples were taken on day 63. Whoever gave the sample was an adult aged 18-55 years in Boston.

The chain links TRBV11-2 to TRBJ1-4; D remains unclear. Sample: peripheral blood, taken in a trial of Ad26.COV2.S vaccine versus placebo. The clonotype was recovered from a person between 18 and 59 years old who received the Ad26.COV2.S COVID-19 vaccine or a placebo. The CDR3, as DNA: TGTGCCAGCAGCTTGTACGGGGCAACTAATGAAAAACTGTTTTTT. Translation gives CASSLYGATNEKLFF.